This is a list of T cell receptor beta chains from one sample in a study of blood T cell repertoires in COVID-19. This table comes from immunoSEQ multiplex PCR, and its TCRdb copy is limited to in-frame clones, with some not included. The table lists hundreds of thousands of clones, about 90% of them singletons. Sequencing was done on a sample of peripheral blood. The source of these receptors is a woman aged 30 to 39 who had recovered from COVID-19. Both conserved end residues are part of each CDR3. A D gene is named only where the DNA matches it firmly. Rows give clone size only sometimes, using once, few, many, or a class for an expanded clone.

cdr3_nt: TGTGCCAGCAGCTTAGTCGCTAGCGGGATTCGTAACACCGGGGAGCTGTTTTTT
cdr3_aa: CASSLVASGIRNTGELFF
cdr3_length: 18
v_call: TRBV7-2
d_call: TRBD2
clone_size: .
j_call: TRBJ2-2

cdr3_nt: TGTGCCAGCAGCCAAGGACGCAGGGACGAGCAGTACTTC
cdr3_aa: CASSQGRRDEQYF
cdr3_length: 13
v_call: TRBV5-6
d_call: .
clone_size: .
j_call: TRBJ2-7

cdr3_nt: TGTGCCAGCAGTGAACAGGGGCTCCTCTCCTACGAGCAGTACTTC
cdr3_aa: CASSEQGLLSYEQYF
cdr3_length: 15
v_call: TRBV28
d_call: TRBD1
clone_size: .
j_call: TRBJ2-7

cdr3_nt: TGTGCCAGCAAAGGACTAGCGGGAGTCGGCACCGGGGAGCTGTTTTTT
cdr3_aa: CASKGLAGVGTGELFF
cdr3_length: 16
v_call: TRBV27
d_call: TRBD2
clone_size: once
j_call: TRBJ2-2

cdr3_nt: TGTGCCAGTAGTATTTCCCTGGGCACAGGTCCAGTCGACGCCTTC
cdr3_aa: CASSISLGTGPVDAF
cdr3_length: 15
v_call: TRBV19
d_call: .
clone_size: .
j_call: TRBJ1-2

cdr3_nt: TGTGCCAGTAGTACAAGACAGGGTGAGACCGAAAAACTGTTTTTT
cdr3_aa: CASSTRQGETEKLFF
cdr3_length: 15
v_call: TRBV19
d_call: TRBD1
clone_size: .
j_call: TRBJ1-4

cdr3_nt: TGCGCCAGCAGCCGGGACAGGGGGAATGAGCAGTTCTTC
cdr3_aa: CASSRDRGNEQFF
cdr3_length: 13
v_call: TRBV23-1
d_call: TRBD1
clone_size: .
j_call: TRBJ2-1

cdr3_nt: TGTGCCAGCAGTTCTGCACAGGGGGGCTCACCCCTCCACTTT
cdr3_aa: CASSSAQGGSPLHF
cdr3_length: 14
v_call: TRBV13
d_call: TRBD1
clone_size: once
j_call: TRBJ1-6

cdr3_nt: TGCGCCAGCAGCCAAGATGACGGGTGGGGCACAGATACGCAGTATTTT
cdr3_aa: CASSQDDGWGTDTQYF
cdr3_length: 16
v_call: TRBV4-1
d_call: .
clone_size: .
j_call: TRBJ2-3

cdr3_nt: TGTGCCAGCAGCCAAGGACAGGGGATGAGCTACACCTTC
cdr3_aa: CASSQGQGMSYTF
cdr3_length: 13
v_call: TRBV14
d_call: TRBD1
clone_size: .
j_call: TRBJ1-2

cdr3_nt: TGTGCCAGCAGTGGTGTGCAGCGGGAGGGCCTATTCCACAATGAGCAGTTCTTC
cdr3_aa: CASSGVQREGLFHNEQFF
cdr3_length: 18
v_call: TRBV5-4
d_call: TRBD2
clone_size: .
j_call: TRBJ2-1

cdr3_nt: TGTGCCAGCAGACCGCTAGCGGGAGGGACAGATACGCAGTATTTT
cdr3_aa: CASRPLAGGTDTQYF
cdr3_length: 15
v_call: TRBV6-5
d_call: TRBD2
clone_size: .
j_call: TRBJ2-3

cdr3_nt: TGTGCCAGCAGCTTATGGGGACAGATCTACGAGCAGTACTTC
cdr3_aa: CASSLWGQIYEQYF
cdr3_length: 14
v_call: TRBV7-2
d_call: TRBD1
clone_size: .
j_call: TRBJ2-7

cdr3_nt: TGTGCCAGCAGTGCGACTGGGACAGGGGTGGACGGCTACACCTTC
cdr3_aa: CASSATGTGVDGYTF
cdr3_length: 15
v_call: TRBV6-2/TRBV6-3
d_call: TRBD1
clone_size: .
j_call: TRBJ1-2

cdr3_nt: TGTGCCAGCAGCTTAGCCAGGCTTAGCTCCTACGAGCAGTACTTC
cdr3_aa: CASSLARLSSYEQYF
cdr3_length: 15
v_call: TRBV13
d_call: .
clone_size: .
j_call: TRBJ2-7

cdr3_nt: TGTGCCGTCGACAGGGGTTCCACTAATGAAAAACTGTTTTTT
cdr3_aa: CAVDRGSTNEKLFF
cdr3_length: 14
v_call: TRBV7-9
d_call: TRBD1
clone_size: .
j_call: TRBJ1-4

cdr3_nt: TGTGCCAGCAGCTTGGGACTAGCGGGAAACAATGAGCAGTTCTTC
cdr3_aa: CASSLGLAGNNEQFF
cdr3_length: 15
v_call: TRBV7-2
d_call: TRBD2
clone_size: .
j_call: TRBJ2-1

cdr3_nt: TGTGCCATCAGTGACCGGGACAGGGTCCAAGAGACCCAGTACTTC
cdr3_aa: CAISDRDRVQETQYF
cdr3_length: 15
v_call: TRBV10-3
d_call: TRBD1
clone_size: .
j_call: TRBJ2-5

cdr3_nt: TGTGCCAGCAGCCAAGCTACCTTTCGGGGCACAGATACGCAGTATTTT
cdr3_aa: CASSQATFRGTDTQYF
cdr3_length: 16
v_call: TRBV3-1/TRBV3-2
d_call: .
clone_size: .
j_call: TRBJ2-3

cdr3_nt: TGTGCCAGCTCACCAGACAGGGGTAACACCTTC
cdr3_aa: CASSPDRGNTF
cdr3_length: 11
v_call: TRBV18
d_call: TRBD1
clone_size: .
j_call: TRBJ1-2

cdr3_nt: TGTGCCAGCAGCCAAGGTGAAGCGACCGGGGAGCTGTTTTTT
cdr3_aa: CASSQGEATGELFF
cdr3_length: 14
v_call: TRBV3-1/TRBV3-2
d_call: .
clone_size: few
j_call: TRBJ2-2

cdr3_nt: TGTGCCAGCAGTTTGGGATCAGGGGGCAGCAATCAGCCCCAGCATTTT
cdr3_aa: CASSLGSGGSNQPQHF
cdr3_length: 16
v_call: TRBV28
d_call: TRBD1
clone_size: .
j_call: TRBJ1-5

cdr3_nt: TGTGCCAGTAGTGAGCAGGGAAGCGAGCAGTACTTC
cdr3_aa: CASSEQGSEQYF
cdr3_length: 12
v_call: TRBV19
d_call: .
clone_size: .
j_call: TRBJ2-7

cdr3_nt: TGTGCCAGCAGCTTAGCGGGAGTCTCCTACGAGCAGTACTTC
cdr3_aa: CASSLAGVSYEQYF
cdr3_length: 14
v_call: TRBV7-2
d_call: .
clone_size: .
j_call: TRBJ2-7

cdr3_nt: TGTGCCAGCAGCTTAGGACGGGGGGAGACCCAGTACTTC
cdr3_aa: CASSLGRGETQYF
cdr3_length: 13
v_call: TRBV7-8
d_call: .
clone_size: .
j_call: TRBJ2-5

cdr3_nt: TGCGCCAGCAGCCAATTGAGCGGGAGGATTTCTACGCAGTATTTT
cdr3_aa: CASSQLSGRISTQYF
cdr3_length: 15
v_call: TRBV4-1
d_call: TRBD2
clone_size: .
j_call: TRBJ2-3

cdr3_nt: TGTGCCAGCAGCCAAATACAGGGACCGAACACTGAAGCTTTCTTT
cdr3_aa: CASSQIQGPNTEAFF
cdr3_length: 15
v_call: TRBV3-1/TRBV3-2
d_call: .
clone_size: once
j_call: TRBJ1-1

cdr3_nt: TGTGCCAGCAGCTTAAGGGGGACTCAGCCCCAGCATTTT
cdr3_aa: CASSLRGTQPQHF
cdr3_length: 13
v_call: TRBV11-3
d_call: .
clone_size: few
j_call: TRBJ1-5

cdr3_nt: TGTGCCAGCAGTCGGAGGGGGCAGGAGAATTCACCCCTCCACTTT
cdr3_aa: CASSRRGQENSPLHF
cdr3_length: 15
v_call: TRBV3-1/TRBV3-2
d_call: TRBD1
clone_size: .
j_call: TRBJ1-6

cdr3_nt: TGTGCCAGCAGTTTCCGACTAGCGGGAGCGGTAGTATACAATGAGCAGTTCTTC
cdr3_aa: CASSFRLAGAVVYNEQFF
cdr3_length: 18
v_call: TRBV6-2/TRBV6-3
d_call: TRBD2
clone_size: .
j_call: TRBJ2-1

cdr3_nt: TGTGCCAGCAGCTTGGGAGGGGCAGGGGCAGGGGAGCAGTACTTC
cdr3_aa: CASSLGGAGAGEQYF
cdr3_length: 15
v_call: TRBV7-9
d_call: .
clone_size: .
j_call: TRBJ2-7